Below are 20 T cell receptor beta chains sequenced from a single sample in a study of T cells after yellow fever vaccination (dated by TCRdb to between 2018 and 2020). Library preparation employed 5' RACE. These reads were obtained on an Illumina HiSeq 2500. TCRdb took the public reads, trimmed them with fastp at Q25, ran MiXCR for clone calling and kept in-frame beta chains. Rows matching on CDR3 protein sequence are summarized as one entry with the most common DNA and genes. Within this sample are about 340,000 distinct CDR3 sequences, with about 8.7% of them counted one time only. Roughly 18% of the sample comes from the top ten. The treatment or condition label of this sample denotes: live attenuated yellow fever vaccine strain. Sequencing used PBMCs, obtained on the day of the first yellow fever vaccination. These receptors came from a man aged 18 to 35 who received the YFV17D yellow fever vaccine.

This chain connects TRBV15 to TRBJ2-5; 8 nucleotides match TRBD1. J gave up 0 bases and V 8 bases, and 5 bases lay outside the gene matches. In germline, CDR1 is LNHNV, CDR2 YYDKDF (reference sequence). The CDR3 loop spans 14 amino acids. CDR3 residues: CATGRTGHQETQYF. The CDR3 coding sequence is TGTGCCACCGGACGGACAGGGCACCAAGAGACCCAGTACTTC.

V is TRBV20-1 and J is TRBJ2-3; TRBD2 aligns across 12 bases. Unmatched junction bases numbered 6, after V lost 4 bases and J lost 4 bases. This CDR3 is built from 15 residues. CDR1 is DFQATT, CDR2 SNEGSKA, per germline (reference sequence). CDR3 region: CSAILAGGGADTQYF. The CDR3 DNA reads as TGCAGTGCTATACTAGCGGGGGGAGGGGCAGATACGCAGTATTTT.

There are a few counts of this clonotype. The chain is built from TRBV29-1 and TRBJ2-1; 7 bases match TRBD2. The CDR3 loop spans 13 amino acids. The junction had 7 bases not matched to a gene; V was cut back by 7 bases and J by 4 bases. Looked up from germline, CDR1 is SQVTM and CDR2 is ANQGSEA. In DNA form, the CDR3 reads TGCAGCGCAGAAGGCGGGGGTTACAATGAGCAGTTCTTC. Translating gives CSAEGGGYNEQFF.

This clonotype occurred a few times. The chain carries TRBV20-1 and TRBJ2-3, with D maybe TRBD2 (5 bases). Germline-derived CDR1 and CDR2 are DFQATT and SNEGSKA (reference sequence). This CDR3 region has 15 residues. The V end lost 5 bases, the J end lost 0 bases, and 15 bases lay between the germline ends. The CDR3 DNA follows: TGCAGTGCTTGCGCGGCGGGTTCTAGCACAGATACGCAGTATTTT. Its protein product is CSACAAGSSTDTQYF.

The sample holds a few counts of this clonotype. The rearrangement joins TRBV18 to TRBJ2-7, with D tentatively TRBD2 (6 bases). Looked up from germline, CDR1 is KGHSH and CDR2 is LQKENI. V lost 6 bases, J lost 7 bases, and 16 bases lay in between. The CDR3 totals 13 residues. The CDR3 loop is CASSPGVSGEQYV. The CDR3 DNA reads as TGTGCCAGCTCCCCGGGGGTCTCGGGGGAGCAGTACGTC.

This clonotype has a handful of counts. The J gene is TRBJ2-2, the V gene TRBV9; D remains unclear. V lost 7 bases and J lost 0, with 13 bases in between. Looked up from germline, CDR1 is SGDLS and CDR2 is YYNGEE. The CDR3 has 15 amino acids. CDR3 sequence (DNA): TGTGCCAGCTCGAGAGGAGACGCGAACACCGGGGAGCTGTTTTTT. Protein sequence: CASSRGDANTGELFF. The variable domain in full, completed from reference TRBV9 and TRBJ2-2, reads DSGVTQTPKHLITATGQRVTLRCSPRSGDLSVYWYQQSLDQGLQFLIQYYNGEERAKGNILERFSAQQFPDLHSELNLSSLELGDSALYFCASSRGDANTGELFFGEGSRLTVL.

The CDR3 DNA is TGCGCCAGCAGGGGAATTGGGGGAGGCGACTACGAGCAGTACTTC. Protein sequence: CASRGIGGGDYEQYF. This sequence joins TRBV4-1 and TRBJ2-7, with a weak D call TRBD2 (6 bases). The germline V gene encodes CDR1 MGHRA and CDR2 YSYEKL. Trimming took 6 bases from V and 3 from J, leaving 18 bases between them. This CDR3 comprises 15 residues.

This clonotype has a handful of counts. The CDR3 nucleotides read TGTGCCACCAGCAGAGATCTTCGGGGGAATGAGCAGTTCTTC. Encoded protein: CATSRDLRGNEQFF. The rearrangement links TRBV15 to TRBJ2-1; D perhaps matches TRBD2 (6 bases). Trimming stripped 0 bases from V and 7 bases from J, with 10 bases between. This CDR3 has 14 residues. Germline CDR1 LNHNV, CDR2 YYDKDF (reference sequence). The variable domain in full, with the rest retrieved from reference TRBV15 and TRBJ2-1, is DAMVIQNPRYQVTQFGKPVTLSCSQTLNHNVMYWYQQKSSQAPKLLFHYYDKDFNNEADTPDNFQSRRPNTSFCFLDIRSPGLGDTAMYLCATSRDLRGNEQFFGPGTRLTVL.

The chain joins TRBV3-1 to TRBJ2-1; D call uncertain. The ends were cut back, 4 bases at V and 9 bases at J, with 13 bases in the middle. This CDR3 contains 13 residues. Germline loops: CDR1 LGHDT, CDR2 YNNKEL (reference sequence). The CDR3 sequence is CASSLVGESEQFF. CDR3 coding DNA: TGTGCCAGCAGCCTAGTTGGGGAAAGTGAGCAGTTCTTC.

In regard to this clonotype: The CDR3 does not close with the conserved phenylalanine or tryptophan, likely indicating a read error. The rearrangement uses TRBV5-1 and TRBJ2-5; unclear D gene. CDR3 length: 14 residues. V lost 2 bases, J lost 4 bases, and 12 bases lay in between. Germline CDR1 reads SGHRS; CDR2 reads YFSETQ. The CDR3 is CASSLVGTVETQYS. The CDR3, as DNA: TGCGCCAGCAGCTTAGTGGGCACGGTAGAGACCCAGTACTCC.

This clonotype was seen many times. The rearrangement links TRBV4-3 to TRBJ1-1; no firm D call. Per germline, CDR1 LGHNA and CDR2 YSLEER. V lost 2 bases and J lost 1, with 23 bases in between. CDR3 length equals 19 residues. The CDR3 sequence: CASSQSFAGIHQRNTEAFF. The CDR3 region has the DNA TGCGCCAGCAGCCAAAGCTTCGCGGGGATTCATCAGAGGAACACTGAAGCTTTCTTT.

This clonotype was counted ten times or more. CDR3 sequence reads: CATRDFYEQYV. CDR3 in DNA: TGTGCCACGAGGGACTTCTACGAGCAGTACGTC. The J gene is TRBJ2-7, the V gene TRBV10-3; weak D call: TRBD2 (6 bases). The CDR3 runs to 11 residues. V was pared by 10 bases and J by 3 bases, with 10 bases between. Germline V lookup: CDR1 ENHRY, CDR2 SYGVKD.

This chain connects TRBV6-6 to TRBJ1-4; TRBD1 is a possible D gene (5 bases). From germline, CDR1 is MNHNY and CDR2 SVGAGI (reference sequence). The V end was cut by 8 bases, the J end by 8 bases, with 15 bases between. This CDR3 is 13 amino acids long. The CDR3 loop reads CASQSPGPEKLFF. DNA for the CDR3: TGTGCCAGCCAGTCACCGGGGCCGGAAAAACTGTTTTTT.

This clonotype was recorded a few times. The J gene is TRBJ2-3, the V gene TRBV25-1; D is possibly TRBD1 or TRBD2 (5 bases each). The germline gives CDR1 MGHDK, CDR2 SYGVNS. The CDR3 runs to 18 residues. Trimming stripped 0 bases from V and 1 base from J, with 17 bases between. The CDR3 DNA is TGTGCCAGCAGTGAATACCCCGGGACCGCCGGCCGCACAGATACGCAGTATTTT. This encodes CASSEYPGTAGRTDTQYF.

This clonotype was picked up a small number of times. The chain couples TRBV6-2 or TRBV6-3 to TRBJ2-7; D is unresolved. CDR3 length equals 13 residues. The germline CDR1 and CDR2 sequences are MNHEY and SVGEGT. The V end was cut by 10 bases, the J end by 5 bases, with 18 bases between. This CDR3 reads CATGRLLRDEQYV. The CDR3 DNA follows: TGTGCCACCGGTAGACTCCTTCGGGACGAGCAGTACGTC.

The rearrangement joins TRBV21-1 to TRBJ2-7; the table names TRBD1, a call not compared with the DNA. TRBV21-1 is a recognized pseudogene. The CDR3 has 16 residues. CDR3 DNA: TGTGCCAGCAGCTTAATAGGGGGCATAACGGCGTTCGAGCAGTACGTC. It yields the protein CASSLIGGITAFEQYV.

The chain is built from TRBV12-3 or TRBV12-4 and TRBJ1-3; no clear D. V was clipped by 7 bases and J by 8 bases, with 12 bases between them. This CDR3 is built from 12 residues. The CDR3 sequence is CASTPGWDTIYF. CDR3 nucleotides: TGTGCCAGCACGCCCGGGTGGGACACCATATATTTT.

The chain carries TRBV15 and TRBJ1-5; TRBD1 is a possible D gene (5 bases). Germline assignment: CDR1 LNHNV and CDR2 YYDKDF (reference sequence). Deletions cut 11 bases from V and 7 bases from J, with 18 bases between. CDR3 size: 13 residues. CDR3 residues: CAPGKGVLQPQHF. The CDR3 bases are TGTGCCCCCGGGAAAGGGGTGTTACAGCCCCAGCATTTT.

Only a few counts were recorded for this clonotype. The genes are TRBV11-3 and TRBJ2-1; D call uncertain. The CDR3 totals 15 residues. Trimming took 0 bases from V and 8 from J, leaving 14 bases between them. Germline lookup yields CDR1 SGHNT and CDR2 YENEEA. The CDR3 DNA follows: TGTGCCAGCAGCTTAGATGGTCCCTCAGTCGATGAGCAGTTCTTC. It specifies CASSLDGPSVDEQFF. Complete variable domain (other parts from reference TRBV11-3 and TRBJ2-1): EAGVVQSPRYKIIEKKQPVAFWCNPISGHNTLYWYLQNLGQGPELLIRYENEEAVDDSQLPKDRFSAERLKGVDSTLKIQPAELGDSAVYLCASSLDGPSVDEQFFGPGTRLTVL.

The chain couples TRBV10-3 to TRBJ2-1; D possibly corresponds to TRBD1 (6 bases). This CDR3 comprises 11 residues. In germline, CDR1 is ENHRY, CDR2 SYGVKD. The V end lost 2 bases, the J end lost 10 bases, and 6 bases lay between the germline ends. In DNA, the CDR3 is TGTGCCATCAGTGAGGGGACAGAGCAGTTCTTC. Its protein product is CAISEGTEQFF.